This T cell receptor beta chain was documented in a study of cytomegalovirus exposure and HLA in healthy donors (dated by TCRdb to the late 2010s). Turning to the overall study: According to an earlier analysis of a few hundred of the donors, about 179 million T cells yielded 90 million to 140 million unique TCR beta sequences and about 280 Gb of sequence data. The study aimed to test whether signatures of past pathogen exposure could be identified by cataloging public T cell receptors. HLA typing covered class I and class II loci at four-digit resolution. A later analysis re-examined previously published TCR beta repertoires from more than 550 donors and added high-resolution HLA genotyping to investigate patterns of TCR occurrence. A separate validation cohort of 100 to 150 different subjects was used in addition to the approximately 700-subject first cohort. In a later genetic analysis, genome-wide SNP genotypes for about 55% of the 666 donors were used, and that subset was treated as a discovery cohort. Donor age, sex, ethnicity and CMV serostatus were compiled alongside the repertoire data. Using immunosequencing, the study profiled T cell repertoires from around 670 subjects and related those repertoires to cytomegalovirus serostatus. Roughly five DR-DQ haplotypes were treated as single units for association and clustering because of strong linkage in the cohort. On average, roughly 240,000 unique TCR beta nucleotide sequences were sequenced per donor among 398 genotyped donors of the cohort, with roughly 18% of those sequences being non-productive. Among the approximately 430 genotyped donors, approximately 81% belonged to the genetic ancestry cluster associated with self-reported Caucasian donors. To decide whether each TCR beta V gene segment behaved as functional or pseudogenic, an earlier analysis of some 600 of the donors relied on high-throughput TCR beta sequencing. Roughly 300 gigabases of sequencing data and approximately 92 million unique TCR sequences made up an early release that covered roughly 670 HLA-typed donors. To predict cytomegalovirus infection status, the study combined high-throughput TCR immunosequencing, statistical association of individual TCRs with disease status, and machine learning. The number of typed donors differed by locus: 629-630 for A, B, C, DRB1 and DQB1; some 540 for DQA1; 606 for DPA1; and 450 to 480 for DPB1. Every discovery cohort repertoire had been produced on one sequencing platform. Rather than using new phenotypic data, the later analysis identified candidate immune exposures from TCR beta sequences and from how often those sequences occurred across donors. Findings and caveats that apply to the study as a whole: A cluster of highly shared sequence variants was judged likely to represent a technical artifact of the sequencing pipeline. A further reported finding was that TCR beta sequences accurately predicted the HLA-A and HLA-B alleles for most subjects in the first cohort. When HLA alleles, especially DR and DQ, strongly co-occurred, attributing TCR associations to individual alleles was difficult. The 87-base-pair reads could not distinguish some IMGT-functional V segments, including TRBV6-2 and TRBV6-3, so those segments were excluded. Specific HLA alleles were associated with 15,000 to 20,000 TCR beta sequences at a false discovery rate of 0.05 in a later analysis. In the study, roughly 160 TCR beta chains were listed as associated with cytomegalovirus. In this cohort, only TCR beta chains were sequenced, and detectable features were limited by the absence of alpha or paired-chain data. Correlated functional status among segregating V segments might be attributable to linkage disequilibrium, but an unknown experimental factor could not be ruled out. According to a later analysis, TCR association rates differed among HLA loci, with DRB1 alleles showing the most associated TCRs and HLA-C alleles showing the fewest. Sequencing depth was assumed to be roughly uniform across donors in the presence/absence analyses, though that assumption may not hold. The classifier was reported to diagnose cytomegalovirus status with high specificity and sensitivity in both the original cohort and the validation cohort. According to the authors, the approach could potentially be generalized to other disease states and immunological phenotypes. A few of the identified cytomegalovirus-associated TCR beta chains were confirmed in vitro to be specific for cytomegalovirus antigens. For the cohort, immune exposure information was limited to CMV serostatus. Because counts were too low, roughly 17 rarely observed V segments, including chromosome 9 orphons, were left out of the earlier analysis of some 640 of the donors. Most TCR sequences were observed very rarely across donors, whereas some public TCRs were present in many individuals. An earlier analysis of some 560 of the donors showed that most TCR beta V segments appeared in productive rearrangements either about 87% or about 30% of the time, which broadly matched IMGT annotations. In a later analysis, several top co-occurrence clusters were reported to appear linked to parvovirus B19, influenza, CMV and Epstein-Barr virus. In a later analysis, most CMV-associated TCR beta chains were found to appear HLA-restricted, with HLA associations seemingly driven largely by CMV exposure. Because HLA typing was missing for some donors at each locus, association tests included only the typed subset. A later analysis found that HLA-associated TCR beta chains were more clonally expanded and had lower generation probabilities than equally common non-associated chains. According to a later genetic analysis, donors in an Asian-associated ancestry cluster had fewer N-insertions in productive TCRs than the approximately 650-donor mean. In a later genetic analysis, a missense DCLRE1C variant was associated with V-gene and J-gene trimming of TCR beta chains, and the association was replicated in an independent cohort.

To note about this clone: Its cognate antigen has yet to be identified. Nothing much larger sits one base from this clone, and base qualities are not available.

Trimming at the junction amounts to 2 bases on V and 6 bases on J, and the germline ends lie 9 bases apart. The germline V gene yields SGHRS for CDR1 and YFSETQ for CDR2. Counted from cysteine to phenylalanine, this CDR3 has 12 amino acids. The DNA shown is the 36-base CDR3, in frame from base 1. The library relied on the immunoSEQ multiplex PCR assay. For the multiplex PCR, a mixture combining 60 forward primers for TCR Vbeta segments and 13 reverse primers for TCR Jbeta segments was used. Amplification of the CDR3 region of rearranged TCR beta genes was performed with a multiplex PCR assay on genomic DNA. On the Illumina HiSeq System, the amplified TCR beta libraries were sequenced as 87-base-pair reads. Per the authors' processing: In a later analysis, some 80 million unique TCR beta chains were counted across the roughly 610 repertoires, and around 10 million of these chains were shared by at least two donors. To remove PCR and sequencing errors, raw reads were error-corrected and collapsed into unique sequences using a nearest-neighbor algorithm that merged closely related sequences. V, D and J gene segments were assigned by aligning CDR3 sequences to IMGT reference sequences. For a sequence to be retained, a match of at least six nucleotides was required to both a V gene segment and a J gene segment. Rearrangements were classified as productive when the CDR3 lacked stop codons and remained in frame with V and J, and all other rearrangements were classified as non-productive. CDR3 was defined by IMGT convention, running from the second conserved V-encoded cysteine to the conserved J-encoded phenylalanine. The earlier analysis of 587 of the donors excluded any sequence lacking an unambiguous match to a single V gene segment. In an earlier analysis of approximately 500 of the donors, a V segment was called functional when productive rearrangements were above 56.7%, and segregating when the standard deviation between donors exceeded 5%. A statistical classification framework was built to diagnose cytomegalovirus status from the catalog of TCR beta chain sequences. In a later analysis, TCR nucleotide sequences were compared against IMGT/GENE-DB human TR gene sequences so that V and J genes could be assigned. The TCRdist pipeline was used in a later analysis to assign CDR3 sequences and most-parsimonious VDJ recombination scenarios. In a later analysis, each TCR beta chain was defined by its CDR3 amino acid sequence together with its V-gene family, and reads without a unique V-gene family were excluded. A later analysis removed several hundred highly shared, low-generation-probability nucleotide sequences to deal with suspected cross-contamination and a sequencing artifact. For each public chain, a later analysis derived a clonal expansion index from normalized ranks of inferred template counts within each repertoire. In a later analysis, generation probabilities were computed using a VDJ recombination model fitted to out-of-frame rearrangements, and the results were checked against IGoR. In a later analysis, TCR-TCR, TCR-HLA and TCR-CMV co-occurrence was scored with hypergeometric tests, and a repertoire-size bias correction was applied to TCR pairs. In a later analysis, false discovery rates were estimated by permuting HLA or CMV assignments 20 times. In a later analysis, co-occurring TCRs were grouped using DBSCAN, and TCRdist sequence similarity was added for clustering within HLA-allele-positive subsets. Co-occurrence clustering excluded repertoires with fewer than 30,000 or more than 120,000 public chains, plus five with anomalous nucleotide sharing. TCRdb stores this immuneACCESS table with in-frame sequences only. Part of the clones is absent; in the studies checked, under half of the shortfall reflects unresolved V genes, and no reason is known for the rest. For V, J and clone size, that table is used; D and trimming come from the DNA. Present in this sample are some 150,000 clones, roughly 85% of which were seen just once. In total, the top ten clones hold just under 6.5% of the sample.

The cohort was made up of approximately 700 healthy bone marrow donors. All cohort members were sampled while nominally healthy, although unrecorded immune exposures were likely present. The donor was CMV seropositive and was included in the group of about 290 seropositive cohort members. Every donor gave a peripheral blood sample, and the peripheral blood mononuclear cells from that sample were used for TCR beta sequencing. The Qiagen DNeasy Blood Extraction Kit was used to extract genomic DNA from the blood cell samples. The V gene is TRBV5-1 and the J gene is TRBJ2-7, with the D gene uncertain. The receptor comes from a man aged 40-49 years in good health and CMV-seropositive. The specimen sequenced was PBMCs. The CDR3 has the sequence CASSLPGREQYF. The nucleotide sequence reads TGCGCCAGCAGCTTACCGGGTCGCGAGCAGTACTTC.